This TCR beta chain was profiled in a study of somatic mutations in cytotoxic T cells in rheumatoid arthritis. Trimming pared 5 bases from V and 6 bases from J, leaving 13 bases between. This CDR3 contains 13 residues. Per the germline V gene, CDR1 is SEHNR and CDR2 is FQNEAQ (reference sequence). The method was immunoSEQ multiplex PCR; TCRdb's version includes in-frame clones alone and lacks a portion of them. Here the sample spans some 15,000 clones, roughly 86% being singletons. Sequencing input: CD8+ T cells sorted from blood. The source is a woman aged 45 to 65 with rheumatoid arthritis. This chain uses TRBV7-9 with TRBJ1-2, with D unclear. CDR3 nucleotide sequence: TGTGCCAGCAGCCCAAGCCTCGGGGATGGCTACACCTTC. Its translation is CASSPSLGDGYTF.